Detailed here is one TCR beta chain. The data were obtained in a study of blood T cell repertoires in COVID-19. About the research overall: COVID-19 samples collected from the United States, Italy and Spain covered acute and convalescent phases. Sample material is recorded as cDNA or gDNA derived from T cells, B-cell-depleted T cells, or PBMCs.

Methods used by the authors: Reference gene primer amplification in the assay estimated nucleated cell counts. Generated by immunoSEQ multiplex PCR, the TCRdb table keeps only in-frame clones and is missing some. That table gives V, J and clone size, and the DNA gave D and trimming. The table records 100,000 or so clones, approximately 76% of them present only once. The CDR3 contains 17 residues. Germline V lookup: CDR1 LNHDA, CDR2 SQIVND (reference sequence). Trimming at V came to 3 bases and at J to 2 bases, leaving 10 bases not matched to a gene. This clonotype was sampled from an older woman with acute or convalescent COVID-19. The material sequenced was peripheral blood. V is TRBV19 and J is TRBJ2-3, with 8 bases matching TRBD2. CDR3 nucleotides: TGTGCCAGTAGTATCGCCGGGGGGGCCTGGTACACAGATACGCAGTATTTT. Amino acids: CASSIAGGAWYTDTQYF.